This passage covers 29 T cell receptor beta chains from one sample sequenced in a study of blood T cell repertoires in COVID-19. Libraries were prepared by immunoSEQ multiplex PCR; TCRdb keeps only in-frame clonotypes and omits some of them. The sample contains 210,000 or so clones, roughly 80% of which appear only once. The sequenced material came from peripheral blood. Every receptor here comes from a human donor in a cohort sampled during active COVID-19.

The V call is TRBV19, the J call TRBJ2-1, with D maybe TRBD1 (6 bases). The CDR3 has 16 amino acids. The germline V gene encodes CDR1 LNHDA and CDR2 SQIVND (reference sequence). With 1 base removed from V and 7 bases from J, the gap between germline ends came to 17 bases. The CDR3 reads CASSIGHREIWNEQFF. The CDR3, as DNA: TGTGCCAGTAGTATAGGACACAGGGAAATTTGGAATGAGCAGTTCTTC.

The V and J genes are TRBV23-1 and TRBJ2-7; 8 nucleotides match TRBD1. TRBV23-1 is an ORF; its function is uncertain. The J segment lost 7 bases and the V segment lost 8 bases, leaving 13 bases of the junction unmatched. This CDR3 contains 14 residues. The DNA for the CDR3 is TGCGCCAGCTGGGAGACAGGGGAAGAAGGAGAGCAGTACTTC. This encodes CASWETGEEGEQYF.

The V and J genes are TRBV27 and TRBJ1-5; maybe TRBD1 (6 bases). Germline lookup yields CDR1 MNHEY and CDR2 SMNVEV (reference sequence). V dropped 5 bases and J dropped 6 bases, with 14 bases sitting between them. The CDR3 is made up of 14 amino acids. This CDR3 reads CASSPRGYPQPQHF. CDR3 DNA: TGTGCCAGCAGTCCGAGGGGGTACCCTCAGCCCCAGCATTTT.

The chain recombines TRBV2 with TRBJ2-3, with TRBD2 matching 14 bases. Germline V gene sequence: CDR1 SNHLY, CDR2 FYNNEI. This CDR3 is built from 21 residues. The V and J ends lost 6 bases and 4 bases, in that order; junction bases with no gene match: 21. The CDR3 DNA is TGTGCCAGCAGAGGACAGGGGGCGACTGGGACTAGCGGGAGTGGGGCAGATACGCAGTATTTT. Translating gives CASRGQGATGTSGSGADTQYF.

This clone was seen a single time. The V gene is TRBV6-5, the J gene TRBJ1-6; 10 nucleotides align to TRBD1. J gave up 7 bases and V 6 bases, and 3 bases lay outside the gene matches. Germline CDR1 and CDR2: MNHEY and SVGAGI. The CDR3 sequence is 14 residues long. As DNA, the CDR3 is TGTGCCAGCAGAGGACAGGGGGACAATTCACCCCTCCACTTT. The encoded protein is CASRGQGDNSPLHF.

The chain uses TRBV6-2 or TRBV6-3 and TRBJ1-3; TRBD1 matches 7 bases. Germline V gene sequence: CDR1 MNHEY, CDR2 SVGEGT. The CDR3 runs 15 residues. The trim removed 5 bases at V and 1 base at J, leaving 5 bases unmatched. Here the CDR3 DNA reads TGTGCCAGCAGTCGACAGGGAACGTCTGGAAACACCATATATTTT. Its protein is CASSRQGTSGNTIYF.

The chain is built from TRBV28 and TRBJ1-4; 8 bases line up with TRBD1. The CDR3 extends over 14 amino acids. Germline trimming cut 4 bases from V and 5 bases from J; bases unmatched to any gene: 3. CDR1 MDHEN and CDR2 SYDVKM come from the germline V gene. The CDR3 DNA sequence: TGTGCCAGCAGTTCGGACAGGGTGAATGAAAAACTGTTTTTT. Translating gives CASSSDRVNEKLFF.

The chain joins TRBV11-2 to TRBJ1-2, with D unclear. Germline V gene sequence: CDR1 SGHAT, CDR2 FQNNGV. The CDR3 runs to 16 residues. Trimming removed 5 bases from V and 3 bases from J, with 19 bases in between. The CDR3 DNA follows: TGTGCCAGCAGCCCCCTAGGCGCCTGGCGGGACTATGGCTACACCTTC. This codes for CASSPLGAWRDYGYTF.

This rearrangement joins TRBV9 to TRBJ2-7; no clear D. The CDR3 consists of 13 residues. V gave up 2 bases and J gave up 7 bases, with 13 bases separating them. Germline CDR1 is SGDLS and CDR2 is YYNGEE. CDR3 bases: TGTGCCAGCAGCGTTCAGGATAGTACAGAGCAGTACTTC. Translated: CASSVQDSTEQYF.

The rearrangement uses TRBV5-6 and TRBJ2-5; TRBD1 matches at 9 bases. CDR1 is SGHDT, CDR2 YYEEEE, per germline. The CDR3 has 13 amino acids. The V segment lost 6 bases and the J segment 5 bases; nucleotides outside the gene matches: 5. In DNA, the CDR3 is TGTGCCAGCAAACAGGGGGCGGGGGAGACCCAGTACTTC. Translating it yields CASKQGAGETQYF.

This clone was detected once. The CDR3 nucleotides are TGTGCCAGTAGTATTGATCCTAGCGGGAGGACAGATACGCAGTATTTT. Protein: CASSIDPSGRTDTQYF. The gene calls are TRBV19 and TRBJ2-3; 11 bases line up with TRBD2. The CDR3 sequence is 16 residues long. V lost 3 bases, J lost 3 bases, and 5 bases stayed unmatched. CDR1 LNHDA and CDR2 SQIVND come from the germline V gene (reference sequence). Complete variable domain (other parts from reference TRBV19 and TRBJ2-3): DGGITQSPKYLFRKEGQNVTLSCEQNLNHDAMYWYRQDPGQGLRLIYYSQIVNDFQKGDIAEGYSVSREKKESFPLTVTSAQKNPTAFYLCASSIDPSGRTDTQYFGPGTRLTVL.

The CDR3 is CASSVDRGGEQYF. The CDR3, as DNA: TGTGCCAGCAGCGTGGACAGGGGCGGGGAGCAGTACTTC. The chain links TRBV2 to TRBJ2-7; 9 nucleotides agree with TRBD1. V lost 6 bases and J lost 7; bases outside the gene matches: 7. CDR3 length equals 13 residues. Per germline, CDR1 SNHLY and CDR2 FYNNEI.

J is TRBJ2-3 and V is TRBV19, with no clear D. This CDR3 is built from 15 residues. Per the germline V gene, CDR1 is LNHDA and CDR2 is SQIVND (reference sequence). Trimming took 0 bases from V and 1 from J, leaving 8 bases between them. CDR3 sequence: CASSIDRSGTDTQYF. Written as DNA, the CDR3 is TGTGCCAGTAGTATAGATCGGAGCGGCACAGATACGCAGTATTTT.

A single count supports this clone. The J gene is TRBJ1-2, the V gene TRBV13, with 8 bases matching TRBD1. The CDR3 is made up of 16 amino acids. Trimming at V came to 5 bases and at J to 7 bases, leaving 15 bases not matched to a gene. In germline, CDR1 is PRHDT, CDR2 FYEKMQ (reference sequence). CDR3 residues: CASSPSPGTGQIGYTF. The DNA for the CDR3 is TGTGCCAGCAGCCCATCGCCCGGGACAGGTCAGATTGGCTACACCTTC.

This chain links TRBV28 with TRBJ2-7; 8 nucleotides agree with TRBD2. Trimming cost V 4 bases and J 6 bases; bases outside gene matches: 14. This CDR3 region has 16 residues. Germline CDR1 and CDR2: MDHEN and SYDVKM. The CDR3 nucleotides are TGTGCCAGCAGTTCTCAGCTACGTAGCGGGGCGGCCGAGCAGTACTTC. This codes for CASSSQLRSGAAEQYF.

For this clone: The sample has other DNA sequences that encode this CDR3 too. The CDR3 reads CASSPNSYEQYF. Written as DNA, the CDR3 is TGTGCCAGCAGTCCCAATTCCTACGAGCAGTACTTC. The genes are TRBV27 and TRBJ2-7; no clear D gene. Germline assignment: CDR1 MNHEY and CDR2 SMNVEV (reference sequence). Trimming pared 5 bases from V and 1 base from J, leaving 6 bases between. The CDR3 spans 12 residues.

The gene calls are TRBV29-1 and TRBJ1-2; a weak D match, TRBD1 (5 bases). V was shortened by 4 bases and J by 4 bases, with 10 bases between the two germline ends. Germline CDR1 and CDR2: SQVTM and ANQGSEA. The CDR3 spans 12 residues. CDR3 sequence (DNA): TGCAGCGTTGCAGGGTTGGGCTATGGCTACACCTTC. This codes for CSVAGLGYGYTF. The variable domain in full, completed from reference TRBV29-1 and TRBJ1-2, reads SAVISQKPSRDICQRGTSLTIQCQVDSQVTMMFWYRQQPGQSLTLIATANQGSEATYESGFVIDKFPISRPNLTFSTLTVSNMSPEDSSIYLCSVAGLGYGYTFGSGTRLTVV.

CDR3 DNA: TGTGCCAGCAAGAAACAGGGGGCAGGCGAAAAACTGTTTTTT. Its translation is CASKKQGAGEKLFF. The gene calls are TRBV6-5 and TRBJ1-4; TRBD1 matches at 9 bases. The CDR3 length is 14 residues. Germline values: CDR1 MNHEY, CDR2 SVGAGI. Germline trimming cut 7 bases from V and 8 bases from J; bases unmatched to any gene: 8.

V and J are TRBV11-2 and TRBJ2-3, with 8 bases aligning to TRBD2. This CDR3 comprises 13 residues. V was clipped by 2 bases and J by 14 bases; unmatched bases: 9. Germline CDR1 reads SGHAT; CDR2 reads FQNNGV. The CDR3 bases are TGTGCCAGCAGCTTATCCGTAACTAGCGGCAGGTATTTT. This gives the protein CASSLSVTSGRYF. Full variable domain (outside the CDR3, taken from reference TRBV11-2 and TRBJ2-3): EAGVAQSPRYKIIEKRQSVAFWCNPISGHATLYWYQQILGQGPKLLIQFQNNGVVDDSQLPKDRFSAERLKGVDSTLKIQPAKLEDSAVYLCASSLSVTSGRYFGPGTRLTVL.

The rearrangement uses TRBV19 and TRBJ2-7; perhaps TRBD1 as D (5 bases). The CDR3 consists of 14 residues. Between the trimmed V and J ends, which lost 5 bases and 2 bases, there was a span of 13 bases. Germline CDR1 is LNHDA and CDR2 is SQIVND (reference sequence). CDR3 nucleotide sequence: TGTGCCAGTAGTTTGGGGCTTGGGACCTACGAGCAGTACTTC. Translation: CASSLGLGTYEQYF.

The chain has TRBV5-4 and TRBJ1-6, with a tentative D call TRBD1 (6 bases). Germline assignment: CDR1 SGHNT and CDR2 YYREEE (reference sequence). This CDR3 spans 14 amino acids. V lost 5 bases and J 7 bases, leaving 13 bases between the germline ends. The CDR3 protein is CASSRDTENSPLHF. DNA for the CDR3: TGTGCCAGCAGTCGGGACACCGAAAATTCACCCCTCCACTTT.

CDR3 sequence (DNA): TGTGCCAGCTCGCGTACGACAGGGGACACTGAAGCTTTCTTT. Encoded protein: CASSRTTGDTEAFF. The V call is TRBV18, the J call TRBJ1-1; 8 bases fit TRBD1. Germline CDR1 and CDR2: KGHSH and LQKENI. CDR3 length equals 14 residues. The junction had 6 bases not matched to a gene; V was cut back by 6 bases and J by 3 bases.

This chain joins TRBV2 and TRBJ2-3; D may be TRBD2 (5 bases). The CDR3 runs 13 residues. Per germline, CDR1 SNHLY and CDR2 FYNNEI. The V and J ends lost 6 bases and 7 bases respectively, with 14 bases between them. Here the CDR3 DNA reads TGTGCCAGCAGCTCGATTGAGCGGAATACGCAGTATTTT. It specifies CASSSIERNTQYF.

The chain is built from TRBV28 and TRBJ2-7; 11 bases match TRBD1. Germline trimming cut 3 bases from V and 3 bases from J; bases unmatched to any gene: 4. This CDR3 spans 15 amino acids. The V gene's germline CDR1 is MDHEN and CDR2 SYDVKM. The CDR3 nucleotides are TGTGCCAGCAGTTTTACCGGGACAGGGGGCTACGAGCAGTACTTC. Its protein is CASSFTGTGGYEQYF.

Only a few counts were recorded for this clone. V gene TRBV7-9 combines with J gene TRBJ2-3, with 11 bases aligning to TRBD2. Germline values: CDR1 SEHNR, CDR2 FQNEAQ (reference sequence). V shed 3 bases and J 2 bases; nucleotides not matched to a gene: 10. This CDR3 region has 18 residues. The CDR3 reads CASSLPPRLAGNTDTQYF. The CDR3 DNA is TGTGCCAGCAGCTTGCCCCCCCGACTAGCGGGAAACACAGATACGCAGTATTTT. Full variable domain (rest looked up from reference TRBV7-9 and TRBJ2-3): DTGVSQNPRHKITKRGQNVTFRCDPISEHNRLYWYRQTLGQGPEFLTYFQNEAQLEKSRLLSDRFSAERPKGSFSTLEIQRTEQGDSAMYLCASSLPPRLAGNTDTQYFGPGTRLTVL.

The chain recombines TRBV15 with TRBJ2-1; 10 bases align to TRBD2. The CDR3 has 15 amino acids. Losses at the gene ends were 1 base for V and 4 bases for J; bases not matched to a gene: 1. The V gene's germline CDR1 is LNHNV and CDR2 YYDKDF (reference sequence). In nucleotides, the CDR3 is TGTGCCACCAGCAGAGGGACTAGCGGTTACAATGAGCAGTTCTTC. This gives the protein CATSRGTSGYNEQFF.

This clone was observed a few times. Other DNA sequences in this sample translate to the same CDR3. This chain uses TRBV11-2 with TRBJ1-2; 8 bases agree with TRBD1. The V gene's germline CDR1 is SGHAT and CDR2 FQNNGV. The length of the CDR3 is 14 residues. V trimming: 1 base; J trimming: 5 bases; junction bases outside the gene matches: 3. The CDR3 DNA follows: TGTGCCAGCAGCTTAGTTCAGGGGGCTTATGGCTACACCTTC. This sequence encodes CASSLVQGAYGYTF.

The chain couples TRBV28 to TRBJ2-4; D is possibly TRBD1 (6 bases). The CDR3 covers 17 residues. Trimming took off 5 bases at V and 6 bases at J, with 23 bases between the two ends. The V gene's germline CDR1 is MDHEN and CDR2 SYDVKM. For the CDR3, the DNA is TGTGCCAGCAGTCCGTTTATCACAGGGATAAATCGAAACATTCAGTACTTC. Translation: CASSPFITGINRNIQYF.

The rearrangement uses TRBV18 and TRBJ2-5; 9 positions match TRBD2. CDR1 is KGHSH and CDR2 is LQKENI in the germline V gene. This CDR3 contains 18 residues. The J segment lost 1 base and the V segment lost 2 bases, leaving 11 bases of the junction unmatched. DNA of the CDR3: TGTGCCAGCTCACCAGTCCTAGCGGGACTCCAGCCCCAAGAGACCCAGTACTTC. Protein: CASSPVLAGLQPQETQYF.